Listed below are T cell receptor beta chains from one sample, sequenced in a study of identical twins. Using its own MiXCR run on the 5' RACE reads, TCRdb lists one record per CDR3 protein. This table has approximately 600,000 distinct CDR3 sequences, roughly 7.1% appearing once. Separately, the same data were catalogued under a study of yellow fever vaccine responses in identical twins.

Material for sequencing was PBMCs. Receptors were obtained from a woman under 30 in good health. Each CDR3 is given with its conserved first and last residue. A D gene is named only where the DNA matches it firmly. Clone size is given for some rows only: seen once, a few or many times, or a class if the clone is expanded.

TRBJ2-5,TRBD2,15,.,TRBV7-6,TGTGCCAGCAGCTTAGATCCTAGCGGGGAAGAGACCCAGTACTTC,CASSLDPSGEETQYF
TRBJ2-5,.,16,many,TRBV12-3/TRBV12-4,TGTGCCAGCAGTTTAAAACGGGAGTCCCCGAGGGAGACCCAGTACTTC,CASSLKRESPRETQYF
TRBJ2-2,TRBD2,15,.,TRBV12-3/TRBV12-4,TGTGCCAGCAGTTTTAGCGGGAGTGTCTCCGGGGAGCTGTTTTTT,CASSFSGSVSGELFF
TRBJ1-2,TRBD1,16,.,TRBV12-3/TRBV12-4,TGTGCCAGCAGTCCCCTCCCGACAGGGCTTAACTATGGCTACACCTTC,CASSPLPTGLNYGYTF
TRBJ1-2,TRBD1,13,many,TRBV10-3,TGTGCCATCAGGCCGGGACAGGGAAAAGGCTACACCTTC,CAIRPGQGKGYTF
TRBJ1-5,.,14,many,TRBV12-3/TRBV12-4,TGTGCCAGCACCGGATCAGGTCGCAATCAGCCCCAGCATTTT,CASTGSGRNQPQHF
TRBJ2-5,TRBD2,18,.,TRBV4-1,TGCGCCAGCAGCCATGGGACTAGCGGGGGGCTGGGCAAAGAGACCCAGTACTTC,CASSHGTSGGLGKETQYF
TRBJ2-5,.,13,many,TRBV12-3/TRBV12-4,TGTGCCAGCTCCGGGACCGTCCAAGAGACCCAGTACTTC,CASSGTVQETQYF
TRBJ2-1,TRBD2,18,few,TRBV4-1,TGCGCCAGCAGCCAACAAACGGGACTAGCGGGAGCCTACAATGAGCAGTTCTTC,CASSQQTGLAGAYNEQFF
TRBJ2-1,.,13,few,TRBV27,TGTGCCAGCAGTTTAACAGGGAAGATTCTGCAGTTCTTC,CASSLTGKILQFF
TRBJ1-5,.,15,many,TRBV28,TGTGCCAGCAGTTTCTCCGAGCGGAGCAATCAGCCCCAGCATTTT,CASSFSERSNQPQHF
TRBJ2-3,.,13,.,TRBV7-9,TGTGCCAGCAGCCAGCAGGGCACAGATACGCAGTATTTT,CASSQQGTDTQYF
TRBJ1-5,.,14,.,TRBV15,TGTGCCACCAGGCTCCAGGTTAGCAATCAGCCCCAGCATTTT,CATRLQVSNQPQHF
TRBJ2-5,.,12,few,TRBV29-1,TGCAGCGTTGACAGATCGGCGGAGACCCAGTACTTC,CSVDRSAETQYF
TRBJ2-5,.,16,.,TRBV28,TGTGCCAGCACCGCCCCCCCGGGGGAAGGTTGGGAGACCCAGTACTTC,CASTAPPGEGWETQYF
TRBJ2-7,TRBD1,15,.,TRBV28,TGTGCCAGCAGTTCCGGGACAGGGCTAACTAAGGAGCAGTACTTC,CASSSGTGLTKEQYF
TRBJ2-2,TRBD2,14,.,TRBV7-2,TGTGCCAGCAGCTCCCGGGGGGACACCGGGGAGCTGTTTTTT,CASSSRGDTGELFF
TRBJ2-5,TRBD1,15,few,TRBV12-3/TRBV12-4,TGTGCCAGCAGTCCCGGGACAGCCTTTCAAGAGACCCAGTACTTC,CASSPGTAFQETQYF
TRBJ1-1,.,11,many,TRBV10-3,TGTGCCATCATGGGGAACACTGAAGCTTTCTTT,CAIMGNTEAFF
TRBJ2-1,TRBD2,15,few,TRBV6-4,TGTGCCAGCAGTGAACTAGCGGGGGACGCCAATGAGCAGTTCTTC,CASSELAGDANEQFF
TRBJ2-1,.,14,few,TRBV10-3,TGTGCCATCAGTCCGGGCCCCCTAGGCGATGAGCAGTTCTTC,CAISPGPLGDEQFF
TRBJ2-1,.,15,many,TRBV4-1,TGCGCCAGCAGCCAAACGGACAGCTCCTACAATGAGCAGTTCTTC,CASSQTDSSYNEQFF
TRBJ2-7,.,12,many,TRBV12-3/TRBV12-4,TGTGCCAGCAGTTTCGGGAATTACGAGCAGTACTTC,CASSFGNYEQYF
TRBJ2-1,TRBD1,14,.,TRBV20-1,TGCAGTGCTAGCGCCCGGGACAGAAACAATGAGCAGTTCTTC,CSASARDRNNEQFF
TRBJ2-5,.,16,many,TRBV20-1,TGCAGTGCCTTCCCGGACATCCCGCGGGGCCAAGAGACCCAGTACTTC,CSAFPDIPRGQETQYF
TRBJ1-1,.,14,.,TRBV7-9,TGTGCCAGCAGCGCCGCAGGAGCGAACACTGAAGCTTTCTTT,CASSAAGANTEAFF
TRBJ2-2,.,16,few,TRBV5-1,TGCGCCAGCGGTCGGGGGCCCCCTCGGGAAACCGGGGAGCTGTTTTTT,CASGRGPPRETGELFF
TRBJ2-2,.,15,many,TRBV6-1,TGTGCCAGCACTCCTCTGGCGGGGGCCACCGGGGAGCTGTTTTTT,CASTPLAGATGELFF
TRBJ2-1,.,16,few,TRBV12-3/TRBV12-4,TGTGCCAGCAGCCCTCGGGAGACACATCCATACAATGAGCAGTTCTTC,CASSPRETHPYNEQFF
TRBJ2-1,.,15,many,TRBV20-1,TGCAGTGCTAACGGGGGCCACACCAACCTAAATGAGCAGTTCTTC,CSANGGHTNLNEQFF
TRBJ2-5,.,15,.,TRBV7-8,TGTGCCAGCAGCTTAGTTGGTGGGGGATCAGAGACCCAGTACTTC,CASSLVGGGSETQYF
TRBJ1-1,.,12,.,TRBV5-1,TGCGCCAGCCGGGGTAAGAACACTGAAGCTTTCTTT,CASRGKNTEAFF
TRBJ2-5,TRBD2,14,.,TRBV10-3,TGTGCCATCAGTGCGGGGGGGACCCAAGAGACCCAGTACTTC,CAISAGGTQETQYF
TRBJ2-7,TRBD2,15,many,TRBV10-3,TGTGCCATCACCAAAACTAGCGGAGAAATCTACGAGCAGTACTTC,CAITKTSGEIYEQYF
TRBJ2-7,TRBD2,18,.,TRBV3-1,TGTGCCAGCAGCCACCGGACTAGCGGGGTTTTTAGCTCCTACGAGCAGTACTTC,CASSHRTSGVFSSYEQYF
TRBJ1-2,.,14,.,TRBV15,TGTGCCGTCCCGGCGGTTGGCGGTCGGGATGGCTACACCTTC,CAVPAVGGRDGYTF
TRBJ1-2,.,14,few,TRBV6-1,TGTGCCAGCAGTACAGGGACGGGCTCATATGGCTACACCTTC,CASSTGTGSYGYTF
TRBJ2-5,TRBD2,16,.,TRBV18,TGTGCCAGCTCCTCCTCTAGCGGGAGGCTAAAAGAGACCCAGTACTTC,CASSSSSGRLKETQYF
TRBJ2-1,TRBD1,15,many,TRBV24-1,TGTGCCACCAGTTCAGTAGGGACAGCCTACAATGAGCAGTTCTTC,CATSSVGTAYNEQFF
TRBJ2-1,.,14,few,TRBV7-6,TGTGCCAGCAGCTTATGGGACCGCCCTCGTGAGCAGTTCTTC,CASSLWDRPREQFF
TRBJ1-1,.,13,many,TRBV20-1,TGCAGCCCTGGGCGGGGTTTGAACACTGAAGCTTTCTTT,CSPGRGLNTEAFF
TRBJ2-2,.,15,few,TRBV19,TGTGCCAGTAGATCCTTGGGTTCTGGTACCGGGGAGCTGTTTTTT,CASRSLGSGTGELFF